This T cell receptor (beta chain) originates from a study of T cells in Graves' hyperthyroidism and ophthalmopathy. Ten or more counts support this clonotype. The source material, RNA transcripts, was used to amplify TCR beta CDR3 regions. The TCR CDR3 first-round RT-PCR relied on the HTBI primer set. Each CDR3 protein is one row after TCRdb ran MiXCR on the multiplex PCR reads. The data show a few hundred thousand distinct CDR3 sequences, under 20% seen once. Trimming cost V 0 bases and J 6 bases, with 18 bases left between them. This CDR3 is 15 amino acids long. Germline V gene sequence: CDR1 DFQATT, CDR2 SNEGSKA (reference sequence).

The chain couples TRBV20-1 to TRBJ2-7, with unresolved D. The clonotype was recovered from a man between 18 and 35 years old with Graves' ophthalmopathy. Sequenced material: blood. The CDR3 sequence: CSARDSYSQGGEQYF. CDR3 coding DNA: TGCAGTGCTAGAGATTCTTACTCCCAAGGCGGCGAGCAGTACTTC.